The entry below describes one T cell receptor (beta chain). The antigen remains unidentified. Some clones are missing from TCRdb's copy, which holds only in-frame ones; the method was immunoSEQ multiplex PCR. The repertoire holds 7,500 to 10,000 clones, about 93% seen once, with around 1.4% in the top ten. This CDR3 has 14 amino acids. The V gene's germline CDR1 is KGHSH and CDR2 LQKENI. The germline V and J ends were trimmed by 5 bases and 0 bases, with 10 bases remaining between them. Blood CD4+ CD25-high CD127-low regulatory T cells supplied the genomic DNA template. These data belong to a study of regulatory and conventional T cells in RAG deficiency. Overall study results and limits: Omenn syndrome and CID/AS patients had about 100-fold fewer unique Treg TCR beta sequences, versus roughly 10-fold elsewhere. In Omenn syndrome, Treg and Tconv repertoires overlapped >85%.

These same data were also listed under a study on regulatory T cells. That publication notes: The primer mix had 52 TRBV and 13 TRBJ primers. Regulatory T cells showed the strongest V-J pair restriction and V/J gene skewing among patient repertoires.

This clonotype originated in a human donor in good health. The V and J genes are TRBV18 and TRBJ1-1; the D gene is possibly TRBD1 (5 bases). Material for sequencing was CD127- CD25+ CD4+ Tregs sorted from blood. CDR3 bases: TGTGCCAGCTCAAACCAGGGTCTGAACACTGAAGCTTTCTTT. This codes for CASSNQGLNTEAFF. Supplemented by reference TRBV18 and TRBJ1-1, the full variable domain reads NAGVMQNPRHLVRRRGQEARLRCSPMKGHSHVYWYRQLPEEGLKFMVYLQKENIIDESGMPKERFSAEFPKEGPSILRIQQVVRGDSAAYFCASSNQGLNTEAFFGQGTRLTVV.